The clone carrying this TCR beta chain was seen more than once but under ten times. The data belong to a study of blood T cell repertoires in COVID-19. Study-wide context: Samples representing acute and convalescent COVID-19 were sourced from the United States, Italy and Spain.

In the original analysis: Estimates of nucleated cell counts were drawn from the amplification of reference gene primers. TCRdb keeps only in-frame clones here, not all; method: immunoSEQ multiplex PCR. V, J and clone size derive from that table, while D and trimming were established from the DNA sequence. The sample consists of some 70,000 clones, around nine tenths of them appearing once. CDR1 is MNHEY, CDR2 SVGAGI, per germline. Trimming stripped 7 bases from V and 8 bases from J, with 21 bases between. CDR3 size: 15 residues. This TCR was sampled from a human donor in a cohort sampled during active COVID-19. What was sequenced was peripheral blood. This sequence joins TRBV6-5 and TRBJ2-4; TRBD2 is a possible D gene (5 bases). The CDR3 coding sequence is TGTGCCAGCACCCCTCGGGATCCTGCTAGGGACATTCAGTACTTC. It is translated as CASTPRDPARDIQYF.